This T cell receptor (beta chain) comes out of a study of control samples from healthy donors and cancer patients. The CDR3 spans 15 residues. From germline, CDR1 is SNHLY and CDR2 FYNNEI. V lost 7 bases to trimming and J lost 4 bases, with 18 bases between them. The repertoire was sequenced with immunoSEQ multiplex PCR; TCRdb's copy has only in-frame clones and lacks some. The repertoire holds tens of thousands of clones, with approximately 94% as singletons. The specimen was blood. This receptor was identified in a young woman in good health. This chain uses TRBV2 with TRBJ2-3, with D unresolved. The CDR3 loop reads CASNKYSAGSDTQYF. The CDR3 DNA is TGTGCCAGCAATAAATACTCCGCCGGGTCAGATACGCAGTATTTT.